This TCR beta chain is drawn from a study of CD8+ T cells in alopecia areata. This clone was detected a few times. Sequencing used cDNA as its template, made by extracting RNA and reverse transcribing it. Assay: immunoSEQ multiplex PCR; the TCRdb copy retains only in-frame clones and omits some. The sample lists about 200,000 clones; 55% to 70% were seen once. Indicated treatment: oral pan-JAK inhibitor, 5-10 mg twice daily. Germline V gene lookup returns CDR1 SQVTM and CDR2 ANQGSEA. Trimming took 1 base from V and 8 from J, leaving 12 bases between them. The length of the CDR3 is 13 residues. The sequencing here drew on CD4+ T cells sorted from blood, taken at week 24, from a patient treated with tofacitinib. The gene calls are TRBV29-1 and TRBJ2-1; tentatively, D is TRBD2 (7 bases). The sequence derives from a human donor with alopecia areata. CDR3 sequence: CSVEAAGAHEQFF. In DNA form, the CDR3 reads TGCAGCGTTGAAGCCGCGGGGGCCCATGAGCAGTTCTTC.